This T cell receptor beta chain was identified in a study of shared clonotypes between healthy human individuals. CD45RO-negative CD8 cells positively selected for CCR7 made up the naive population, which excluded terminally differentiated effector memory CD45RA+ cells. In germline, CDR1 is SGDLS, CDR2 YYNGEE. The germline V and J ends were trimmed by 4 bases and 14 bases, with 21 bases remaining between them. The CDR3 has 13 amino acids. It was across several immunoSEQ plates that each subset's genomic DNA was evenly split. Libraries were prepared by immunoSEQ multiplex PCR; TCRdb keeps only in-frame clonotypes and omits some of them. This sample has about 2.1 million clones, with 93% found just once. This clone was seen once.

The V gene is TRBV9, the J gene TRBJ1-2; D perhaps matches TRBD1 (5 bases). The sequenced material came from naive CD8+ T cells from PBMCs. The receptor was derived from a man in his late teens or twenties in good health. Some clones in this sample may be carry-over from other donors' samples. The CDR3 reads CASSPYDWGSSTF. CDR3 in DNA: TGTGCCAGCAGCCCCTACGACTGGGGCAGTAGTACCTTC.